Listed here are 16 T cell receptor beta chains from one sample, sequenced in a study of post-analysis software for immune sequencing data. Study findings and constraints: About 5 TRBV segments appeared more often in patients than in controls, and TRBV5-6, TRBV5-1 and TRBV20-1 were among these.

These receptors' antigens are unknown. Prepared TCR beta cDNA libraries contained unique molecular identifiers. One entry per CDR3 protein, called by TCRdb with MiXCR from the PCR reads. Here the sample spans 800,000 to 950,000 distinct CDR3 sequences, approximately 57% being singletons. Sequenced: blood. The receptor set was obtained from a girl aged 10-17 years with multiple sclerosis.

This chain uses TRBV5-1 with TRBJ2-1; D gene ambiguous. The J call is uncertain, as TRBJ2-7 better fits the DNA end. The CDR3 covers 13 residues. The germline V gene has CDR1 SGHRS and CDR2 YFSETQ. CDR3 coding DNA: TGCGCCAGCAGCTTATCCGTCTACAATGAGCAGTACTTC. Translating it yields CASSLSVYNEQYF.

The chain uses TRBV20-1 and TRBJ2-4; D gene uncertain. This CDR3 comprises 12 residues. V dropped 7 bases and J dropped 2 bases, with 9 bases sitting between them. Germline CDR1 reads DFQATT; CDR2 reads SNEGSKA (reference sequence). The CDR3 DNA is TGCAGTGGGCTTTCTTCCAAAAACATTCAGTACTTC. Protein sequence: CSGLSSKNIQYF.

The chain is built from TRBV20-1 and TRBJ2-1; tentatively, D is TRBD2 (7 bases). The CDR3 runs to 15 residues. CDR1 is DFQATT and CDR2 is SNEGSKA in the germline V gene (reference sequence). V was clipped by 8 bases and J by 4 bases, with 21 bases between them. CDR3 in amino acids: CSPVGAGAIYNEQFF. In DNA, the CDR3 is TGCAGTCCCGTCGGGGCGGGGGCAATATACAATGAGCAGTTCTTC.

The table lists this clonotype with a few counts. This chain joins TRBV10-2 and TRBJ1-2; no firm D call. The germline gives CDR1 WSHSY, CDR2 SAAADI. The CDR3 is 13 amino acids. Trimming removed 7 bases from V and 0 bases from J, with 9 bases in between. CDR3 DNA sequence: TGCGCCAGCATGGAAGAGACTAACTATGGCTACACCTTC. It specifies CASMEETNYGYTF.

This chain joins TRBV20-1 and TRBJ2-1; D is unresolved. The CDR3 runs 12 residues. Germline CDR1 DFQATT, CDR2 SNEGSKA (reference sequence). Deletions cut 3 bases from V and 7 bases from J, with 10 bases between. The CDR3 region has the DNA TGCAGTGCTAGTCGGAGCCCGAATGAGCAGTTCTTC. This translates into CSASRSPNEQFF.

The chain is built from TRBV12-3 or TRBV12-4 and TRBJ1-1; perhaps TRBD1 as D (5 bases). Trimming shortened V by 3 bases and J by 0 bases, and 14 bases separated the two germline ends. The CDR3 runs 16 residues. This CDR3 is CASSFIPGGMNTEAFF. CDR3 nucleotide sequence: TGTGCCAGCAGTTTCATACCCGGGGGGATGAACACTGAAGCTTTCTTT.

V usage is TRBV29-1 and J usage is TRBJ1-1; D call uncertain. This CDR3 spans 14 amino acids. Per germline, CDR1 SQVTM and CDR2 ANQGSEA. Trimming removed 6 bases from V and 2 bases from J, with 16 bases in between. The CDR3 DNA follows: TGCAGCGTCGGAGGGCACGAAAAAAACACTGAAGCTTTCTTT. Translating gives CSVGGHEKNTEAFF.

This clonotype was detected only a few times. The rearrangement uses TRBV7-2 and TRBJ2-5, with 8 positions matching TRBD1. This CDR3 spans 14 amino acids. Trimming removed 3 bases from V and 2 bases from J; junction bases left unmatched: 2. Germline V gene sequence: CDR1 SGHTA, CDR2 FQGNSA. Here the CDR3 DNA reads TGTGCCAGCAGCTTTAACAGGGGGCAAGAGACCCAGTACTTC. This gives the protein CASSFNRGQETQYF. The full variable domain, with the rest looked up from reference TRBV7-2 and TRBJ2-5, is GAGVSQSPSNKVTEKGKDVELRCDPISGHTALYWYRQSLGQGLEFLIYFQGNSAPDKSGLPSDRFSAERTGGSVSTLTIQRTQQEDSAVYLCASSFNRGQETQYFGPGTRLLVL.

The V gene is TRBV12-5, the J gene TRBJ1-5; 7 nucleotides line up with TRBD1. In germline, CDR1 is LGHNT, CDR2 FRNRAP. The CDR3 totals 17 residues. V trimming: 0 bases; J trimming: 0 bases; junction bases outside the gene matches: 5. Written as DNA, the CDR3 is TGTGCTAGTGGTTTGGTACAAGGGACAGCTAGCAATCAGCCCCAGCATTTT. Translated, it gives CASGLVQGTASNQPQHF.

V and J are TRBV6-5 and TRBJ2-1, with D possibly TRBD1 on 5 matching bases. This CDR3 contains 14 residues. Per the germline V gene, CDR1 is MNHEY and CDR2 is SVGAGI. Deletions cut 0 bases from V and 4 bases from J, with 7 bases between. In DNA form, the CDR3 reads TGTGCCAGCAGTTACTCGACAGTATACAATGAGCAGTTCTTC. Protein sequence: CASSYSTVYNEQFF.

This clonotype showed up just a few times. The chain is built from TRBV7-9 and TRBJ2-5; a weak D match, TRBD2 (5 bases). The CDR3 totals 14 residues. Trimming removed 6 bases at V and 5 bases at J, with 16 bases between. Germline loops: CDR1 SEHNR, CDR2 FQNEAQ (reference sequence). The CDR3 DNA follows: TGTGCCAGCAGATCTACTAGATTAGGGGAGACCCAGTACTTC. This translates into CASRSTRLGETQYF.

The table lists this clonotype with a few counts. The CDR3 loop is CASSKPGTGVPAAYEQYF. The CDR3 DNA sequence: TGTGCCAGCTCAAAACCCGGGACAGGGGTCCCCGCTGCCTACGAGCAGTACTTC. The chain is built from TRBV18 and TRBJ2-7; 10 positions agree with TRBD1. The length of the CDR3 is 18 residues. Per germline, CDR1 KGHSH and CDR2 LQKENI. Germline trimming cut 5 bases from V and 2 bases from J; bases unmatched to any gene: 15.

Only a few counts were recorded for this clonotype. The chain has TRBV4-2 and TRBJ2-7; D possibly matches TRBD1 or TRBD2 (5 bases each). The length of the CDR3 is 16 residues. V lost 1 base and J lost 4, with 17 bases in between. Germline CDR1 reads LGHNA; CDR2 reads YNFKEQ. In DNA form, the CDR3 reads TGTGCCAGCAGCCAAGGGGGGTCAGGGATGAGGTACGAGCAGTACTTC. Amino acid sequence: CASSQGGSGMRYEQYF.

This clonotype was observed a few times. The V and J genes are TRBV7-2 and TRBJ2-7; 7 nucleotides agree with TRBD2. Germline-derived CDR1 and CDR2 are SGHTA and FQGNSA. V shed 5 bases and J 1 base; nucleotides not matched to a gene: 8. This CDR3 has 15 amino acids. In nucleotides, the CDR3 is TGTGCCAGCAGCCTACGGCCGGGACTATCCTACGAGCAGTACTTC. Translating gives CASSLRPGLSYEQYF.

The CDR3 loop reads CASSPGAATSTDTQYF. For the CDR3, the DNA is TGTGCCAGCAGTCCTGGGGCAGCAACTAGCACAGATACGCAGTATTTT. The chain uses TRBV12-3 or TRBV12-4 and TRBJ2-3; weak D call: TRBD1 (5 bases). Trimming took off 5 bases at V and 0 bases at J, with 15 bases between the two ends. This CDR3 is 16 amino acids long.

The sample holds a few counts of this clonotype. The chain uses TRBV7-3 and TRBJ2-7; TRBD2 is a possible D gene (6 bases). Germline values: CDR1 SGHTA, CDR2 FQGTGA. This CDR3 is 14 amino acids long. Between the trimmed V and J ends, which lost 0 bases and 2 bases, there was a span of 8 bases. The CDR3 nucleotides read TGTGCCAGCAGCTTAACGCCGGGAGCCTACGAGCAGTACTTC. Its translation is CASSLTPGAYEQYF.